This T cell receptor (beta chain) was captured in a study of cytomegalovirus exposure and HLA in healthy donors. Study findings and constraints: It emerged from a later analysis that several of the most significant clusters appeared to be linked to common viral pathogens.

The length of the CDR3 is 13 residues. The V end lost 5 bases, the J end lost 1 base, and 9 bases lay between the germline ends. As regards this clone: The target antigen is unknown.

Use of 60 Vbeta and 13 Jbeta primers characterized the PCR. Here immunoSEQ multiplex PCR was the method, and the copy in TCRdb shows in-frame clones only, minus some. Found here are fewer than 200,000 clones, roughly 74% of them singletons; the top ten hold roughly 1.9%. The sample consisted of PBMCs. This TCR was sampled from a young woman in good health and CMV-seronegative. The chain is built from TRBV5-7 and TRBJ2-5, with TRBD1 as a possible D gene (6 bases). TRBV5-7 is assigned to the ORF class and has an uncertain function. In DNA form, the CDR3 reads TGTGCCAGCAGGAAGGACAGCCAAGAGACCCAGTACTTC. This translates into CASRKDSQETQYF.